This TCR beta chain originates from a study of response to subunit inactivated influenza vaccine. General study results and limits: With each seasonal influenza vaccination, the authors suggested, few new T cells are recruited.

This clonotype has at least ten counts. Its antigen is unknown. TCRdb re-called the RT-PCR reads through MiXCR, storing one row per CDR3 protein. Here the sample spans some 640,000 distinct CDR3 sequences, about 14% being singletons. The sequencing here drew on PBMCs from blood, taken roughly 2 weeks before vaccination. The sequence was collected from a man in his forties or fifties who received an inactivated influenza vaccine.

The CDR3 spells CASSMDIAGGYNEQFF. The CDR3 nucleotides are TGTGCCAGCAGCATGGACATAGCGGGAGGGTACAATGAGCAGTTCTTC. This chain connects TRBV6-2 or TRBV6-3 to TRBJ2-1, with TRBD2 identical over 11 bases. CDR3 size: 16 residues. In germline, CDR1 is MNHEY, CDR2 SVGEGT. J was trimmed by 4 bases and V by 6 bases; bases with no gene match: 8.